These 21 T cell receptor beta chains share one sample of origin, sequenced in a study of cytotoxic CD8 clonotypes in ibrutinib-treated CLL. The table came from immunoSEQ multiplex PCR; TCRdb's copy has only in-frame clones and leaves some out. The table records 150,000 to 200,000 clones, 70% to 90% of them present only once. The sequencing here drew on PBMCs, taken at disease progression, from a patient treated with ibrutinib. All receptors come from a human donor with chronic lymphocytic leukemia.

This clone was recorded once. The V call is TRBV30, the J call TRBJ1-6; a weak D match, TRBD1 (6 bases). V lost 0 bases and J 5 bases, leaving 8 bases between the germline ends. Germline V gives CDR1 GTSNPN, CDR2 SVGIG (reference sequence). The CDR3 has 14 residues. CDR3 sequence: CAWSVHRDNSPLHF. The CDR3 region has the DNA TGTGCCTGGAGTGTACACAGGGATAATTCACCCCTCCACTTT.

The chain couples TRBV7-2 to TRBJ2-1; D possibly matches TRBD1 or TRBD2 (6 bases each). From germline, CDR1 is SGHTA and CDR2 FQGNSA. V lost 8 bases and J lost 2, with 19 bases in between. The CDR3 runs 16 residues. CDR3: CASHVVRGDTYNEQFF. CDR3 DNA: TGTGCCAGCCACGTTGTAAGGGGGGACACCTACAATGAGCAGTTCTTC.

This clone appeared a few times. This chain links TRBV11-1 with TRBJ2-2; D ambiguous. Trimming shortened V by 2 bases and J by 1 base, and 5 bases separated the two germline ends. This CDR3 spans 14 amino acids. The germline CDR1 and CDR2 sequences are SGHAT and FQDESV (reference sequence). CDR3 nucleotides: TGTGCCAGCAGCTTACGCAGGAACACCGGGGAGCTGTTTTTT. Protein: CASSLRRNTGELFF.

This chain connects TRBV27 to TRBJ2-1, with 7 bases that match TRBD2. Germline V gives CDR1 MNHEY, CDR2 SMNVEV (reference sequence). J lost 6 bases, V lost 7 bases, and 15 bases had no gene match. CDR3 length equals 16 residues. CDR3 region: CASTIRASGRFNEQFF. The CDR3 region has the DNA TGTGCCAGCACCATTCGGGCTAGCGGCCGTTTCAATGAGCAGTTCTTC.

The chain carries TRBV11-3 and TRBJ1-2; 10 positions match TRBD1. The germline CDR1 and CDR2 sequences are SGHNT and YENEEA. V shed 3 bases and J 7 bases; nucleotides not matched to a gene: 11. CDR3 length: 16 amino acids. The CDR3 DNA sequence: TGTGCCAGCAGCTTGGAGGAGACAGGGGGCTGGCGTGGCTACACCTTC. Translating gives CASSLEETGGWRGYTF.

This sequence joins TRBV18 and TRBJ2-5, with 8 bases aligning to TRBD1. The CDR3 is made up of 14 amino acids. The V and J ends lost 7 bases and 2 bases, in that order; junction bases with no gene match: 6. Germline lookup yields CDR1 KGHSH and CDR2 LQKENI. The CDR3: CASFTGGWQETQYF. CDR3 in DNA: TGTGCCAGCTTTACAGGGGGTTGGCAAGAGACCCAGTACTTC.

The V gene is TRBV27, the J gene TRBJ2-6, with 7 bases aligning to TRBD1. The CDR3 length is 18 residues. Germline CDR1 and CDR2: MNHEY and SMNVEV (reference sequence). The V gene end was trimmed by 5 bases and the J gene end by 0 bases; junction bases not matched to a gene: 10. Written as DNA, the CDR3 is TGTGCCAGCAGTCCCCCCGGGACAGCGATCTCTGGGGCCAACGTCCTGACTTTC. It translates to CASSPPGTAISGANVLTF.

The CDR3 loop is CASSTIEGNEQFF. The CDR3, as DNA: TGTGCCAGCTCGACTATCGAGGGCAATGAGCAGTTCTTC. The chain recombines TRBV18 with TRBJ2-1, with a tentative D call TRBD2 (5 bases). V dropped 6 bases and J dropped 6 bases, with 12 bases sitting between them. The CDR3 is 13 amino acids. CDR1 and CDR2 (germline): KGHSH, LQKENI.

The chain is built from TRBV28 and TRBJ1-4; TRBD1 might be the D (5 bases). V lost 8 bases and J lost 6, with 16 bases in between. There are 14 residues in the CDR3. Germline CDR1 is MDHEN and CDR2 is SYDVKM. The DNA for the CDR3 is TGTGCCAGCGGGACTAACTGGCAGGATGAAAAACTGTTTTTT. It translates to CASGTNWQDEKLFF.

This sequence joins TRBV5-5 and TRBJ1-1; 7 bases align to TRBD1. The V gene end was trimmed by 5 bases and the J gene end by 3 bases; junction bases not matched to a gene: 10. CDR3 length: 15 amino acids. The V gene's germline CDR1 is SGHKS and CDR2 YYEKEE (reference sequence). The CDR3 region is CASRGRQGEHTEAFF. CDR3 nucleotides: TGTGCCAGCAGGGGGAGACAGGGAGAACACACTGAAGCTTTCTTT.

This clone occurred a few times. The V call is TRBV2, the J call TRBJ2-3; 8 positions agree with TRBD1. CDR3 length: 14 amino acids. V trimming: 7 bases; J trimming: 4 bases; junction bases outside the gene matches: 7. Germline V gives CDR1 SNHLY, CDR2 FYNNEI. The CDR3 nucleotides are TGTGCCAGCAAGGTGGACAGGGTGTCAGATACGCAGTATTTT. As protein: CASKVDRVSDTQYF.

Remarks on this clone: The junction differs from germline at one of its ends, possibly a read error. The rearrangement links TRBV19 to TRBJ1-1, with 7 nucleotides matching TRBD1. The length of the CDR3 is 12 residues. Germline CDR1 is LNHDA and CDR2 is SQIVND (reference sequence). As DNA, the CDR3 is TGTGCAAGTACGAAGGGGGCGGGTGAAGCTTTCTTT. It yields the protein CASTKGAGEAFF. Full variable domain (rest looked up from reference TRBV19 and TRBJ1-1): DGGITQSPKYLFRKEGQNVTLSCEQNLNHDAMYWYRQDPGQGLRLIYYSQIVNDFQKGDIAEGYSVSREKKESFPLTVTSAQKNPTAFYLCASTKGAGEAFFGQGTRLTVV.

The chain combines TRBV29-1 with TRBJ2-3, with D perhaps matching TRBD2 (7 bases). Trimming pared 6 bases from V and 4 bases from J, leaving 14 bases between. The CDR3 length is 13 residues. The germline CDR1 and CDR2 sequences are SQVTM and ANQGSEA. CDR3 in amino acids: CSVGPGGADTQYF. In DNA, the CDR3 is TGCAGCGTGGGACCGGGGGGCGCAGATACGCAGTATTTT.

V is TRBV13 and J is TRBJ2-7; TRBD1 matches 8 bases. Germline loops: CDR1 PRHDT, CDR2 FYEKMQ (reference sequence). Trimming removed 5 bases from V and 3 bases from J; junction bases left unmatched: 9. The CDR3 contains 15 residues. The CDR3 bases are TGTGCCAGCAGCCCCGGACAGGGCGGTGTCTACGAGCAGTACTTC. The encoded protein is CASSPGQGGVYEQYF.

This clone was picked up one time. The V call is TRBV29-1, the J call TRBJ1-4; 8 bases line up with TRBD1. Germline V gene data show CDR1 as SQVTM and CDR2 as ANQGSEA. The ends lost 6 bases at V and 4 bases at J; junction bases unmatched: 4. The CDR3 covers 13 residues. CDR3 protein: CSVTGQDNEKLFF. CDR3 in DNA: TGCAGCGTAACGGGACAGGATAATGAAAAACTGTTTTTT.

V usage is TRBV6-4 and J usage is TRBJ2-1, with a possible D match to TRBD2 (5 bases). V was trimmed by 3 bases and J by 8 bases, leaving 14 bases between them. Germline CDR1 and CDR2: MRHNA and SNTAGT. The CDR3 consists of 14 residues. CDR3: CASSEMLASDEQFF. In DNA form, the CDR3 reads TGTGCCAGCAGTGAAATGCTAGCCTCTGATGAGCAGTTCTTC.

V is TRBV6-6 and J is TRBJ2-5, with TRBD1 matching over 8 bases. The germline V gene has CDR1 MNHNY and CDR2 SVGAGI (reference sequence). V lost 5 bases, J lost 1 base, and 3 bases stayed unmatched. The CDR3 spans 14 residues. This chain's CDR3 is CASSRGQGQETQYF. DNA for the CDR3: TGTGCCAGCAGTCGAGGACAGGGCCAAGAGACCCAGTACTTC.

The rearrangement joins TRBV19 to TRBJ2-2; 10 positions agree with TRBD1. V lost 4 bases, J lost 4 bases, and 6 bases stayed unmatched. The CDR3 length is 16 residues. Germline-derived CDR1 and CDR2 are LNHDA and SQIVND (reference sequence). The chain's CDR3 is CASSTYRDRGTGELFF. In nucleotides, the CDR3 is TGTGCCAGTAGTACTTACCGGGACAGGGGCACCGGGGAGCTGTTTTTT.

The chain is built from TRBV7-3 and TRBJ2-7; D possibly corresponds to TRBD1 (6 bases). CDR3 size: 13 residues. Trimming shortened V by 5 bases and J by 6 bases, and 14 bases separated the two germline ends. Germline loops: CDR1 SGHTA, CDR2 FQGTGA. The CDR3: CASSPGAPTEQYF. The DNA of the CDR3 is TGTGCCAGCAGCCCAGGGGCACCCACCGAGCAGTACTTC.

CDR3 nucleotide sequence: TGTGCCTGGAGTGTAAACCCCGTCGATACGCAGTATTTT. Amino acids: CAWSVNPVDTQYF. The chain carries TRBV30 and TRBJ2-3; D is uncertain. This CDR3 comprises 13 residues. V shed 0 bases and J shed 6 bases, with 10 bases lying between them. Germline CDR1 reads GTSNPN; CDR2 reads SVGIG (reference sequence).

The chain couples TRBV9 to TRBJ2-2; 12 bases are shared with TRBD2. The trim removed 4 bases at V and 7 bases at J, leaving 8 bases unmatched. Looked up from germline, CDR1 is SGDLS and CDR2 is YYNGEE. CDR3 length equals 16 residues. CDR3 protein: CASSLLAGGPIGELFF. CDR3 bases: TGTGCCAGCAGCCTTCTAGCGGGAGGGCCGATCGGGGAGCTGTTTTTT.